The clone carrying this TCR beta chain was counted a single time. The data derive from a study of OX40 agonist ivuxolimab in advanced cancers. Germline assignment: CDR1 LGHNA and CDR2 YNFKEQ. V was trimmed by 4 bases and J by 4 bases, leaving 14 bases between them. CDR3 length: 15 amino acids. Some clones are missing from TCRdb's copy, which holds only in-frame ones; the method was immunoSEQ multiplex PCR. The table has about 41,000 clones, 70% to 90% seen once. V gene TRBV4-2 combines with J gene TRBJ1-3; a possible D gene is TRBD1 (6 bases). This clonotype was obtained from an adult with an advanced solid tumor such as melanoma, head and neck, liver or kidney cancer. Sequences were derived from CD4+ or CD8+ T cells sorted from blood, sampled in a trial of the OX40 agonist ivuxolimab. The DNA of the CDR3 is TGTGCCAGCAGCCTGGCTGGGGGGCGAGGAAACACCATATATTTT. Amino acid sequence: CASSLAGGRGNTIYF.